This T cell receptor beta chain was documented in a study of CD8 T cells in Susac syndrome. RNA totalling roughly 0.45 to 1 ug underwent reverse transcription with random hexamers. Amplification of TCR beta CDR3 was carried out by immunoSEQ multiplex PCR, which covered 54 Vbeta and 13 Jbeta segments. MiXCR, applied by TCRdb to the immunoSEQ multiplex PCR reads, yields one record per CDR3 protein. The sample includes 100,000 or so distinct CDR3 sequences, about 90% of them seen just once. What was sequenced was CD8+ T cells from PBMCs. This sequence originates from a human donor in good health.

The CDR3 coding sequence is TGTGCCAGCAGCGAACTGGGACTGTCCTACTCTTCCTACGAGCAGTACTTC. Residues: CASSELGLSYSSYEQYF. The chain joins TRBV7-8 to TRBJ2-7; D might be TRBD2 (6 bases). V lost 5 bases and J 1 base, leaving 21 bases between the germline ends. The CDR3 has 17 residues. The germline V gene encodes CDR1 SGHVS and CDR2 FQNEAQ. Using reference TRBV7-8 and TRBJ2-7 for the parts outside the CDR3, the full variable domain is GAGVSQSPRYKVAKRGQDVALRCDPISGHVSLFWYQQALGQGPEFLTYFQNEAQLDKSGLPSDRFFAERPEGSVSTLKIQRTQQEDSAVYLCASSELGLSYSSYEQYFGPGTRLTVT.